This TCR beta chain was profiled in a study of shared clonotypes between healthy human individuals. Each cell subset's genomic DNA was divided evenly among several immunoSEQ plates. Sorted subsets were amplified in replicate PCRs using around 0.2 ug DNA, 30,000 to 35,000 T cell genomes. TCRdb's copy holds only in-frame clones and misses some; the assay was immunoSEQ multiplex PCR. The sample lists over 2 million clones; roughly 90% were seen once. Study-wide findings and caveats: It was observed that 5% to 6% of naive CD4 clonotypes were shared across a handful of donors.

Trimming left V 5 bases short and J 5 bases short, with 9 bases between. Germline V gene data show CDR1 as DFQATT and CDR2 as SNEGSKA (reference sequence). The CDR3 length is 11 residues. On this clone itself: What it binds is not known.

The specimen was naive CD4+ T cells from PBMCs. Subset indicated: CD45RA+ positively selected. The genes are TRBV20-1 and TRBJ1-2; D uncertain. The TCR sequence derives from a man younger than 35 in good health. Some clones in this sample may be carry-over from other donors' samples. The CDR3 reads CSAEQRYGYTF. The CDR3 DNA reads TGCAGTGCTGAACAGAGATATGGCTACACCTTC.